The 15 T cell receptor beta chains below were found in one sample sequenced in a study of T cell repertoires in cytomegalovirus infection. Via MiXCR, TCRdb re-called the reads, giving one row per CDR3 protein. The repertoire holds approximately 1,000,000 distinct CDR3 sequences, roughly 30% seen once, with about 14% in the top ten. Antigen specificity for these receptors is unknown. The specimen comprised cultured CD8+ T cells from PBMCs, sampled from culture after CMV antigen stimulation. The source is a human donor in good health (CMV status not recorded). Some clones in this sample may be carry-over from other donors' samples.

The DNA for the CDR3 is TGCAGTGCTAGAGAACTAGCGGGGGGAAATGAGCAGTTCTTC. This gives the protein CSARELAGGNEQFF. The rearrangement joins TRBV20-1 to TRBJ2-1, with 12 bases lining up with TRBD2. With 0 bases clipped from V and 7 bases from J, the junction kept 1 base outside the gene matches. The CDR3 extends over 14 amino acids. CDR1 and CDR2 (germline): DFQATT, SNEGSKA (reference sequence).

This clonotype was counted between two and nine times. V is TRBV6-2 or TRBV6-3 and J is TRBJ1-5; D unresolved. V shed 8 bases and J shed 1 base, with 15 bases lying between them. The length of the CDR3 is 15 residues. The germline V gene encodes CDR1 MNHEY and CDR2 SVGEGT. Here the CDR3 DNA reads TGTGCCAGCGTGCAGGAGGAGAGGAGCAATCAGCCCCAGCATTTT. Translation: CASVQEERSNQPQHF.

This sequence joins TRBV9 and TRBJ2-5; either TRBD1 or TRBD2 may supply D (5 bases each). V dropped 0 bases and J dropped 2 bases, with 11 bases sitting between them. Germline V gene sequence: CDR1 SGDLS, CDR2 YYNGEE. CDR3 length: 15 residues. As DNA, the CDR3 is TGTGCCAGCAGCGTAGATGGGGGAAGGCAAGAGACCCAGTACTTC. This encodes CASSVDGGRQETQYF.

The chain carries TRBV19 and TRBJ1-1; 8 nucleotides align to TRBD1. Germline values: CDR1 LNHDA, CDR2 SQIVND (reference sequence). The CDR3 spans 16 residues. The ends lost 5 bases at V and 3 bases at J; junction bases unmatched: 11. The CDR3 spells CASSVRTGHPYTEAFF. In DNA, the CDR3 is TGTGCCAGTAGTGTTCGGACAGGGCACCCTTACACTGAAGCTTTCTTT.

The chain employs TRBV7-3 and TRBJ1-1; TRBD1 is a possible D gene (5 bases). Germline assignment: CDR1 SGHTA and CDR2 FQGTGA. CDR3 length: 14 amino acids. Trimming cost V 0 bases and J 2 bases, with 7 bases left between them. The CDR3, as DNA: TGTGCCAGCAGCTTAACAGGGGACAACACTGAAGCTTTCTTT. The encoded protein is CASSLTGDNTEAFF. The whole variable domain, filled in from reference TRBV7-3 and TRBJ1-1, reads GAGVSQTPSNKVTEKGKYVELRCDPISGHTALYWYRQSLGQGPEFLIYFQGTGAADDSGLPNDRFFAVRPEGSVSTLKIQRTERGDSAVYLCASSLTGDNTEAFFGQGTRLTVV.

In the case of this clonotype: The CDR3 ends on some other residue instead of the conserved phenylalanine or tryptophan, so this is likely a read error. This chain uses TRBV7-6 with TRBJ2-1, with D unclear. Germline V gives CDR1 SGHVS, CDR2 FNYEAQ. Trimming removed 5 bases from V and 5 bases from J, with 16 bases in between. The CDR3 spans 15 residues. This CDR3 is CASSQRRHGDNEQFL. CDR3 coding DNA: TGTGCCAGCAGCCAAAGGAGACACGGCGACAATGAGCAGTTCCTC.

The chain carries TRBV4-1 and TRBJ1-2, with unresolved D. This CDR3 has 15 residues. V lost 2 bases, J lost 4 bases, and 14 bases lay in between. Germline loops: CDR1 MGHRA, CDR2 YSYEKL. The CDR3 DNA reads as TGCGCCAGCAGCCAAACCGCAGTGGCAACCTATGGCTACACCTTC. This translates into CASSQTAVATYGYTF.

The CDR3: CASSSGYEQFF. The CDR3 region has the DNA TGTGCCAGCAGCTCGGGGTATGAGCAGTTCTTC. V is TRBV7-9 and J is TRBJ2-1, with TRBD2 as a possible D gene (5 bases). V lost 4 bases and J 8 bases, leaving 6 bases between the germline ends. Per the germline V gene, CDR1 is SEHNR and CDR2 is FQNEAQ (reference sequence). This CDR3 spans 11 amino acids.

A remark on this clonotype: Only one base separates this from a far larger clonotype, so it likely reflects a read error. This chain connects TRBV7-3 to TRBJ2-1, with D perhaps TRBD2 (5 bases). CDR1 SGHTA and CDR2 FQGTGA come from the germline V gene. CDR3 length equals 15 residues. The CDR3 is CASSPTGSSCNEQFF. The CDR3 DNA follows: TGTGCCAGCAGCCCCACGGGAAGCTCCTGCAATGAGCAGTTCTTC. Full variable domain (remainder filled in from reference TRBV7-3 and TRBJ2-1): GAGVSQTPSNKVTEKGKYVELRCDPISGHTALYWYRQSLGQGPEFLIYFQGTGAADDSGLPNDRFFAVRPEGSVSTLKIQRTERGDSAVYLCASSPTGSSCNEQFFGPGTRLTVL.

CDR3 region: CASSPFGGRLRTDTQYF. CDR3 sequence (DNA): TGTGCCAGCAGCCCATTCGGGGGGCGGTTGAGGACAGATACGCAGTATTTT. The rearrangement joins TRBV7-2 to TRBJ2-3; possible D gene TRBD2, 7 bases. The germline gives CDR1 SGHTA, CDR2 FQGNSA. CDR3 length: 17 amino acids. V lost 5 bases and J 3 bases, leaving 21 bases between the germline ends.

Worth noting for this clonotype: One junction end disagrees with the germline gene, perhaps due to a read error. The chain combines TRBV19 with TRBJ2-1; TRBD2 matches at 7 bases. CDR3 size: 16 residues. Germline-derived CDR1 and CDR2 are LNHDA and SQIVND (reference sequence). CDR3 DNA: TGTGGCAGTAGTGGGTGGGGGGGGGGGTACTACAATGAGCAGTTCTTC. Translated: CGSSGWGGGYYNEQFF. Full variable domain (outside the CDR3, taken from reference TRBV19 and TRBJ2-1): DGGITQSPKYLFRKEGQNVTLSCEQNLNHDAMYWYRQDPGQGLRLIYYSQIVNDFQKGDIAEGYSVSREKKESFPLTVTSAQKNPTAFYLCGSSGWGGGYYNEQFFGPGTRLTVL.

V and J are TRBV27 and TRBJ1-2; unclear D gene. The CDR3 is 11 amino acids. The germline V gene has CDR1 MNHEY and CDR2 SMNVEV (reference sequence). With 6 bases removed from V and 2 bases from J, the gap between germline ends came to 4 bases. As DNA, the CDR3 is TGTGCCAGCAGGCAGAACTATGGCTACACCTTC. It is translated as CASRQNYGYTF.

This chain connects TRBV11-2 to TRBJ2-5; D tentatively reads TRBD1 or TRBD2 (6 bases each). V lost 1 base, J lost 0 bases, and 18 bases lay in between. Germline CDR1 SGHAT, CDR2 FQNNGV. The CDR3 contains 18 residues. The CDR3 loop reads CASSLGQRLGGHQETQYF. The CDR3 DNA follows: TGTGCCAGCAGCTTAGGCCAACGCCTTGGGGGGCACCAAGAGACCCAGTACTTC.

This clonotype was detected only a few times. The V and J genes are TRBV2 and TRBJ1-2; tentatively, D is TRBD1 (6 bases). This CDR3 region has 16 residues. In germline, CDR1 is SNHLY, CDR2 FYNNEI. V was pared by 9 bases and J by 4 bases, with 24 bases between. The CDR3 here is CASIDGTPPSIYGYTF. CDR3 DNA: TGTGCCAGTATCGATGGGACACCCCCGTCAATCTATGGCTACACCTTC.

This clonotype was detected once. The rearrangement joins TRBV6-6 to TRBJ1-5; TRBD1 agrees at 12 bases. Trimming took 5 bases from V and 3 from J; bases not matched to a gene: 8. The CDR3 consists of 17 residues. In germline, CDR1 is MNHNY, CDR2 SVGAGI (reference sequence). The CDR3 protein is CASSPRDRGRLNQPQHF. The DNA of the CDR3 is TGTGCCAGCAGTCCCCGGGACAGGGGGCGCCTCAATCAGCCCCAGCATTTT.